These 8 T cell receptor beta chains were all obtained from the same sample, sequenced in a study of blood T cell repertoires in COVID-19 (dated by TCRdb to about 2020). The library was made by the immunoSEQ multiplex PCR assay. The clones in this table, taken by TCRdb from immuneACCESS, are in-frame only. Not every clone is retained; where verified, under half of the shortfall comes from an unresolved V gene, and the cause of the rest is unknown. The sample table shows tens of thousands of clones, and approximately 72% are seen once. Of the sample, 5% to 8% falls within the top ten clones. Sample: peripheral blood. The receptors shown here come from a man aged 50-60 years with COVID-19, enrolled during active disease.

The chain employs TRBV24-1 and TRBJ1-2, with D possibly being TRBD1 (6 bases). V shed 4 bases and J shed 7 bases, with 12 bases lying between them. This CDR3 is built from 13 residues. Per the germline V gene, CDR1 is KGHDR and CDR2 is SFDVKD. CDR3 bases: TGTGCCACCAGTGACAGGGGCAGTTTTGGCTACACCTTC. As protein: CATSDRGSFGYTF.

There are a few counts of this clone. The chain recombines TRBV5-1 with TRBJ2-3; TRBD2 is a possible D gene (6 bases). Trimming shortened V by 2 bases and J by 3 bases, and 7 bases separated the two germline ends. Germline CDR1 SGHRS, CDR2 YFSETQ. This CDR3 region has 13 residues. The CDR3: CASSLLATDTQYF. The CDR3 DNA reads TGCGCCAGCAGCTTACTAGCTACAGATACGCAGTATTTT.

V and J are TRBV30 and TRBJ1-3; no reliable D call. The V gene lost 2 bases and the J gene lost 4 bases, with 12 bases spanning the gap. Germline CDR1 is GTSNPN and CDR2 is SVGIG (reference sequence). The CDR3 sequence is 14 residues long. CDR3 DNA: TGTGCCTGGAGTCGGGGTCTCTGGGGAAACACCATATATTTT. Its translation: CAWSRGLWGNTIYF.

The chain has TRBV24-1 and TRBJ2-7, with 8 bases lining up with TRBD1. Germline V gene lookup returns CDR1 KGHDR and CDR2 SFDVKD. The trim removed 8 bases at V and 2 bases at J, leaving 1 base unmatched. This CDR3 contains 12 residues. The chain's CDR3 is CATKGQAYEQYF. The CDR3 coding sequence is TGTGCCACCAAGGGACAGGCCTACGAGCAGTACTTC.

This rearrangement joins TRBV20-1 to TRBJ1-1, with D unclear. V shed 6 bases and J shed 1 base, with 6 bases lying between them. The CDR3 is made up of 11 amino acids. Per the germline V gene, CDR1 is DFQATT and CDR2 is SNEGSKA (reference sequence). The CDR3 protein is CSAARNTEAFF. The CDR3 DNA reads TGCAGTGCGGCCAGGAACACTGAAGCTTTCTTT.

This chain joins TRBV10-1 and TRBJ2-2; possibly TRBD2 for D (5 bases). V was trimmed by 4 bases and J by 2 bases, leaving 8 bases between them. CDR1 WNHNN and CDR2 SYGVQD come from the germline V gene (reference sequence). The CDR3 loop spans 14 amino acids. The DNA for the CDR3 is TGCGCCAGCAGTGGGACTTCCAACACCGGGGAGCTGTTTTTT. As protein: CASSGTSNTGELFF.

This sequence joins TRBV6-5 and TRBJ2-3; TRBD2 agrees at 10 bases. After removal of 6 bases from V and 5 bases from J, the junction contained 8 bases not matched to a gene. The CDR3 spans 15 residues. Per germline, CDR1 MNHEY and CDR2 SVGAGI. CDR3 region: CASRLSGRAGDTQYF. The CDR3 coding sequence is TGTGCCAGCAGGCTGAGCGGGAGGGCCGGAGATACGCAGTATTTT.

The chain uses TRBV5-1 and TRBJ1-2, with 10 nucleotides matching TRBD1. Germline trimming cut 2 bases from V and 6 bases from J; bases unmatched to any gene: 7. The CDR3 loop spans 15 amino acids. Looked up from germline, CDR1 is SGHRS and CDR2 is YFSETQ. This CDR3 is CASSFPGQGSDGYTF. The CDR3 DNA is TGCGCCAGCAGCTTTCCGGGACAGGGGAGCGATGGCTACACCTTC.